This T cell receptor (beta chain) came from a study of cytomegalovirus exposure and HLA in healthy donors. Study-level points and caveats: For most TCR beta V segments, an earlier analysis put the productive rate at about 90% or about 30% of the time. Among donors in an Asian-associated ancestry cluster, a later analysis reportedly found fewer N-insertions than the roughly 670-donor mean.

Germline CDR1 reads MNHNY; CDR2 reads SVGAGI (reference sequence). V trimming: 8 bases; J trimming: 3 bases; junction bases outside the gene matches: 11. The CDR3 extends over 16 amino acids. Details on this clone: Its target is unknown.

With 60 Vbeta and 13 Jbeta primers, the PCR was carried out. Using immunoSEQ multiplex PCR, the repertoire was profiled, and TCRdb retains in-frame clones only, with some absent. The sample consists of over 150,000 clones, about 75% of them appearing once. This TCR came from a male donor in good health and CMV-seronegative. The chain employs TRBV6-6 and TRBJ2-2; 8 bases agree with TRBD2. Source material: PBMCs. The CDR3 nucleotides are TGTGCCAGCGGGGCGGGGGGCCGAACTTACACCGGGGAGCTGTTTTTT. Its translation: CASGAGGRTYTGELFF.